This TCR beta chain was captured in a study of response to subunit inactivated influenza vaccine. Study-level results: That few new T cells are recruited by each seasonal influenza vaccination was the authors' suggestion.

Concerning this clonotype itself: Its antigen is unknown. Germline is not matched at one junction end, which may reflect a read error.

TCRdb re-analysed the RT-PCR reads in MiXCR, keeping a single row per CDR3 protein. The data show around 470,000 distinct CDR3 sequences, with more than 7% seen just once and 13% held by the top ten. This CDR3 contains 16 residues. CDR1 is LGHNA, CDR2 YNFKEQ, per germline. The TCR sequence derives from a man aged 50 to 69 who received an inactivated influenza vaccine. The specimen was PBMCs from blood, collected less than 30 months after vaccination. The chain has TRBV4-2 and TRBJ2-3; maybe TRBD1 (6 bases). The CDR3 nucleotides are TGTGCCAGCAACCAAGATCTAGGACAGAACCCAGATACGCAGTATTTT. This gives the protein CASNQDLGQNPDTQYF.